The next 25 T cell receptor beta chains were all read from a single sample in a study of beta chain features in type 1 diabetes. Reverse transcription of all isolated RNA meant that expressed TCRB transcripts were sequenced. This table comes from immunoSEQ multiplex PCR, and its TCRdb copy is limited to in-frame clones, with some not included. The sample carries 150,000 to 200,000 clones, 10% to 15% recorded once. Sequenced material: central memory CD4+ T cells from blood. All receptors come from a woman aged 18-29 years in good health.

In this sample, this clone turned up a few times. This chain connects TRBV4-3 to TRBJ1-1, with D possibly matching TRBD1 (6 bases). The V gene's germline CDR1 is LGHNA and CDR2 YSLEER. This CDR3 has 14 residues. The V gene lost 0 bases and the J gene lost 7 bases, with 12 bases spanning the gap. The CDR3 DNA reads TGCGCCAGCAGCCAAGACAGGGGATGGAGTGAAGCTTTCTTT. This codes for CASSQDRGWSEAFF.

Here the CDR3 DNA reads TGTGCCAGCAGCCTTGGACTAGCGGGAATGGGTGAGCAGTTCTTC. This encodes CASSLGLAGMGEQFF. The gene calls are TRBV7-8 and TRBJ2-1; 12 bases fit TRBD2. CDR3 size: 15 residues. CDR1 is SGHVS and CDR2 is FQNEAQ in the germline V gene. V was clipped by 5 bases and J by 9 bases; unmatched bases: 8. The full variable domain, completed using reference TRBV7-8 and TRBJ2-1, is GAGVSQSPRYKVAKRGQDVALRCDPISGHVSLFWYQQALGQGPEFLTYFQNEAQLDKSGLPSDRFFAERPEGSVSTLKIQRTQQEDSAVYLCASSLGLAGMGEQFFGPGTRLTVL.

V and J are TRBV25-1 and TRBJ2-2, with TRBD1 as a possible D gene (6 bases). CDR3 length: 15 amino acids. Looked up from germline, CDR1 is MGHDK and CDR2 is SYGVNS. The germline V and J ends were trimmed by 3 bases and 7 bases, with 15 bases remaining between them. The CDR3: CASSDSLGGIGELFF. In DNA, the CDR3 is TGTGCCAGCAGTGATTCCTTAGGGGGTATCGGGGAGCTGTTTTTT.

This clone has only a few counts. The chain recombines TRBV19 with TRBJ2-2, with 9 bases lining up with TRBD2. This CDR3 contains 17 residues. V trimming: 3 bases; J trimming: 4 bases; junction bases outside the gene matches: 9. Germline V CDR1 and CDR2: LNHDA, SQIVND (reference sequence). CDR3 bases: TGTGCCAGTAGTATGAGTAGCGGGAGAAAGGTCACCGGGGAGCTGTTTTTT. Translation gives CASSMSSGRKVTGELFF.

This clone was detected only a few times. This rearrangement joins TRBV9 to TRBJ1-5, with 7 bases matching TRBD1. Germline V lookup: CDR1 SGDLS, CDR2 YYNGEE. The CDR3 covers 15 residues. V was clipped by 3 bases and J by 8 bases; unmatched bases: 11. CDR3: CASSAYDRVKEPQHF. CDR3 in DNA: TGTGCCAGCAGCGCCTACGACAGGGTGAAGGAGCCCCAGCATTTT.

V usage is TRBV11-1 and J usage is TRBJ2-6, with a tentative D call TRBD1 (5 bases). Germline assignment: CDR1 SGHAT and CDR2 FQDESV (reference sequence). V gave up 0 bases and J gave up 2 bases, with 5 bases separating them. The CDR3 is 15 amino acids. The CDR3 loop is CASSLARAGANVLTF. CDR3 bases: TGTGCCAGCAGCTTAGCCAGGGCTGGGGCCAACGTCCTGACTTTC.

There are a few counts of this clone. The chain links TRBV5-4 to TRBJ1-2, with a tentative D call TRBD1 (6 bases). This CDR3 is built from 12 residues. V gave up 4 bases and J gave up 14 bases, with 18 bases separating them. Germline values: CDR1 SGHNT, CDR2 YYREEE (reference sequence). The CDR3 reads CASSQSDRWLTF. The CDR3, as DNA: TGTGCCAGCAGCCAATCCGACAGGTGGTTGACCTTC.

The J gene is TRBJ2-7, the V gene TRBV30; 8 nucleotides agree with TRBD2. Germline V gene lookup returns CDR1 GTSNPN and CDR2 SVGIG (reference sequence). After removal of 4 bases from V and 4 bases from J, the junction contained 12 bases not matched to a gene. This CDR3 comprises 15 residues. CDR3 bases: TGTGCCTGGACACGGGGGGGTAGCGGGTTGTACGAGCAGTACTTC. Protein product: CAWTRGGSGLYEQYF.

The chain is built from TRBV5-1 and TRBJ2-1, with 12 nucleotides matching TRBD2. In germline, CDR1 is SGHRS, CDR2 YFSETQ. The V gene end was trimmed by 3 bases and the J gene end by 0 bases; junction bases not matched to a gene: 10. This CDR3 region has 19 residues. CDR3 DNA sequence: TGCGCCAGCAGCTCTGGACTAGCGGGGCCGGTAAGCTCCTACAATGAGCAGTTCTTC. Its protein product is CASSSGLAGPVSSYNEQFF.

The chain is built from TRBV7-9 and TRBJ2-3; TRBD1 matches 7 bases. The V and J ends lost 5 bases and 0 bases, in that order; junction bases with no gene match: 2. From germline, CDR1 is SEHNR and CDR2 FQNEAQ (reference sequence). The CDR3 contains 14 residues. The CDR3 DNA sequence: TGTGCCAGCAGCCCGGGACAGAGCACAGATACGCAGTATTTT. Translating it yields CASSPGQSTDTQYF.

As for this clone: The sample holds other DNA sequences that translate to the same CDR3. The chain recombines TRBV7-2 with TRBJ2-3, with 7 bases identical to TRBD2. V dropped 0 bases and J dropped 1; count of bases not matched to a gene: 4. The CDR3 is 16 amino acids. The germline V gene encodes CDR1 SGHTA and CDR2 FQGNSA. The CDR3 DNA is TGTGCCAGCAGCTTAGCGAGGCTAGCGGGCACAGATACGCAGTATTTT. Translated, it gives CASSLARLAGTDTQYF.

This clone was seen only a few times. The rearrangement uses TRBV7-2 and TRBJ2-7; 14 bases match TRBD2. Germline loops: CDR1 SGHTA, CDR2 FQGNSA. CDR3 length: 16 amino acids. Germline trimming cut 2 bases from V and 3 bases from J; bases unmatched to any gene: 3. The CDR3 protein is CASSLFGTSGSYEQYF. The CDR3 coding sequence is TGTGCCAGCAGCTTATTCGGGACTAGCGGGAGCTACGAGCAGTACTTC. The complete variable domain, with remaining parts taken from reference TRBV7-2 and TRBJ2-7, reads GAGVSQSPSNKVTEKGKDVELRCDPISGHTALYWYRQSLGQGLEFLIYFQGNSAPDKSGLPSDRFSAERTGGSVSTLTIQRTQQEDSAVYLCASSLFGTSGSYEQYFGPGTRLTVT.

In nucleotides, the CDR3 is TGTGCCAGCAGCTCACGGACAGGGGTAGCCTACGAGCAGTACTTC. It encodes CASSSRTGVAYEQYF. The chain carries TRBV11-2 and TRBJ2-7, with 9 bases fitting TRBD1. CDR3 length equals 15 residues. After removal of 4 bases from V and 2 bases from J, the junction contained 6 bases not matched to a gene. Per the germline V gene, CDR1 is SGHAT and CDR2 is FQNNGV.

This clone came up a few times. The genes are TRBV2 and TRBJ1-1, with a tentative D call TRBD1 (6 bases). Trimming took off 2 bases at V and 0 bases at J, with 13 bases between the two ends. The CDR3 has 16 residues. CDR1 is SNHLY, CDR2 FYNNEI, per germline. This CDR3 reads CASSELGGRLNTEAFF. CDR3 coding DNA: TGTGCCAGCAGTGAATTAGGGGGACGCCTGAACACTGAAGCTTTCTTT. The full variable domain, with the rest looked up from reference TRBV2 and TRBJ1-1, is EPEVTQTPSHQVTQMGQEVILRCVPISNHLYFYWYRQILGQKVEFLVSFYNNEISEKSEIFDDQFSVERPDGSNFTLKIRSTKLEDSAMYFCASSELGGRLNTEAFFGQGTRLTVV.

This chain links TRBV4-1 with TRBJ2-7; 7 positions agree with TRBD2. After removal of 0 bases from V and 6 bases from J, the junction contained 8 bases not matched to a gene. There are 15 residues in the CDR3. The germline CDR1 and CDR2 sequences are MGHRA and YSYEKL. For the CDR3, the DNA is TGCGCCAGCAGCCAAGATACCAGCGGGACCCGCGAGCAGTACTTC. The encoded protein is CASSQDTSGTREQYF.

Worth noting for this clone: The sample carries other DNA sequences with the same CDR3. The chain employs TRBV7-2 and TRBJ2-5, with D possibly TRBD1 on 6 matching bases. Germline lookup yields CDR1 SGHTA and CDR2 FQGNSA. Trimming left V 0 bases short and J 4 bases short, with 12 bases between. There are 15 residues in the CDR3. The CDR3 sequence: CASSLALRGGETQYF. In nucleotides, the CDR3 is TGTGCCAGCAGCTTAGCGCTAAGAGGGGGAGAGACCCAGTACTTC.

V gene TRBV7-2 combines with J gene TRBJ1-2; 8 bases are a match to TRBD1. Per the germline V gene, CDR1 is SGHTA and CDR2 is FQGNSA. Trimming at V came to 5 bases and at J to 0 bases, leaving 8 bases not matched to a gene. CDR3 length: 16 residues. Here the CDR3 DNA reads TGTGCCAGCAGCGAGGGGACAGGATTCCCTAACTATGGCTACACCTTC. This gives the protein CASSEGTGFPNYGYTF.

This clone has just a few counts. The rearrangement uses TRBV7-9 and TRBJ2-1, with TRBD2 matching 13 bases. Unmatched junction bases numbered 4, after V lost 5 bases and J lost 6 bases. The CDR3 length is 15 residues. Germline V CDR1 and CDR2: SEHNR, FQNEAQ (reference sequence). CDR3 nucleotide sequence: TGTGCCAGCAGCCCGGGGACTAGCGGGACCAATGAGCAGTTCTTC. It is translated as CASSPGTSGTNEQFF.

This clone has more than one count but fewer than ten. This chain's CDR3 is CASSLDAQGRTEAFF. The CDR3 bases are TGTGCCAGCAGCTTAGATGCGCAGGGTCGGACTGAAGCTTTCTTT. The V call is TRBV7-2, the J call TRBJ1-1, with TRBD1 as a possible D gene (5 bases). Germline CDR1 reads SGHTA; CDR2 reads FQGNSA. Between the trimmed V and J ends, which lost 1 base and 5 bases, there was a span of 14 bases. This CDR3 spans 15 amino acids.

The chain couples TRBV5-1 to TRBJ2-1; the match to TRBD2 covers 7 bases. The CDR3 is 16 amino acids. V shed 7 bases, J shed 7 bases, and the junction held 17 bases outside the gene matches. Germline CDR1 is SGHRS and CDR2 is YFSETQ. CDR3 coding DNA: TGCGCCAGCTCCCCCGTAGCGGGCTCGGTAGCGAATGAGCAGTTCTTC. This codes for CASSPVAGSVANEQFF. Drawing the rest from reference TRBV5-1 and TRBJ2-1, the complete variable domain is KAGVTQTPRYLIKTRGQQVTLSCSPISGHRSVSWYQQTPGQGLQFLFEYFSETQRNKGNFPGRFSGRQFSNSRSEMNVSTLELGDSALYLCASSPVAGSVANEQFFGPGTRLTVL.

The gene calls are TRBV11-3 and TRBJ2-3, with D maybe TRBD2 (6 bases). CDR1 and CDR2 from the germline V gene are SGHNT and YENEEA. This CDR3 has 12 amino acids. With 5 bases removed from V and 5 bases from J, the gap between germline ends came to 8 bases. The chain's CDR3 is CASSQGGDTQYF. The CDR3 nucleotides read TGTGCCAGCAGCCAGGGAGGAGATACGCAGTATTTT.

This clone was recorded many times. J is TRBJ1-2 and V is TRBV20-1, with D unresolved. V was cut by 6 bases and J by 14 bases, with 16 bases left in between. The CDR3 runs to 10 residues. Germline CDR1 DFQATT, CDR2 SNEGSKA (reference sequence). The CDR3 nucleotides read TGCAGTGCAGATCGGACGGGGAATACCTTC. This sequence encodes CSADRTGNTF.

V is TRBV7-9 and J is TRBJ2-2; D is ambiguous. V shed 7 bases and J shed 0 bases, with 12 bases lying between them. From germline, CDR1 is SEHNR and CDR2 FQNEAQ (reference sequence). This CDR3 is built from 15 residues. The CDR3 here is CASTQALPNTGELFF. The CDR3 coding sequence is TGTGCCAGCACCCAAGCCCTCCCGAACACCGGGGAGCTGTTTTTT.

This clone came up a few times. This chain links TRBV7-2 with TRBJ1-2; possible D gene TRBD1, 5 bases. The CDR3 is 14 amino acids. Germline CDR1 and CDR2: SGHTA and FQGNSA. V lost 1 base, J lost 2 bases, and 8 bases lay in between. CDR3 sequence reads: CASSLGQPNYGYTF. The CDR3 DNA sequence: TGTGCCAGCAGCTTAGGACAGCCAAACTATGGCTACACCTTC. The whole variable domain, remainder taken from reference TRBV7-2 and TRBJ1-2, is GAGVSQSPSNKVTEKGKDVELRCDPISGHTALYWYRQSLGQGLEFLIYFQGNSAPDKSGLPSDRFSAERTGGSVSTLTIQRTQQEDSAVYLCASSLGQPNYGYTFGSGTRLTVV.

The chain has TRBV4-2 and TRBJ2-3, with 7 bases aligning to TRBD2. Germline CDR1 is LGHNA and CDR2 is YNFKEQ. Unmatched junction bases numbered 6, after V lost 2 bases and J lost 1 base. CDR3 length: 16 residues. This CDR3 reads CASSQSLADRTDTQYF. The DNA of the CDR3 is TGTGCCAGCAGCCAATCTCTAGCGGACCGCACAGATACGCAGTATTTT.